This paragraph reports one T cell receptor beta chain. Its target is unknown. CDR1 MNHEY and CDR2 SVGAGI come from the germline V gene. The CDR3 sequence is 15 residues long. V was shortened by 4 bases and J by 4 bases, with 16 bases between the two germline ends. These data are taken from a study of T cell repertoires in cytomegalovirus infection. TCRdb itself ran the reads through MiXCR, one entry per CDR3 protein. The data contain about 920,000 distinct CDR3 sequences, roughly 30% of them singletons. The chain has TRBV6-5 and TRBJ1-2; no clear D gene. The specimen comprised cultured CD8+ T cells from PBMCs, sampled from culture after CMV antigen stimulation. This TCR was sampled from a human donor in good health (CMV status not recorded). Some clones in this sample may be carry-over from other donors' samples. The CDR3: CASSSYSGLPYGYTF. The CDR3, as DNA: TGTGCCAGCAGTTCATACAGTGGGTTGCCCTATGGCTACACCTTC.